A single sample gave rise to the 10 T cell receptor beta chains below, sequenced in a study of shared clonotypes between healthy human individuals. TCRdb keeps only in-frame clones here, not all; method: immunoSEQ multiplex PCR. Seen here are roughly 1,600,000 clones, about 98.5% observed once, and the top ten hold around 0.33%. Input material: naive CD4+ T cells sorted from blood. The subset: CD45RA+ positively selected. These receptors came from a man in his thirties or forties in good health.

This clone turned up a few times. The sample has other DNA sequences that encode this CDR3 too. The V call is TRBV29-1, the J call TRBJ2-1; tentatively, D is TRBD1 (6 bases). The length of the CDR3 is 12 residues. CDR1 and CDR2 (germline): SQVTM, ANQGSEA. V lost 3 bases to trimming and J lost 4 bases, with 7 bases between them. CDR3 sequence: CSVDRGYNEQFF. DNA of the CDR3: TGCAGCGTTGACAGGGGTTACAATGAGCAGTTCTTC.

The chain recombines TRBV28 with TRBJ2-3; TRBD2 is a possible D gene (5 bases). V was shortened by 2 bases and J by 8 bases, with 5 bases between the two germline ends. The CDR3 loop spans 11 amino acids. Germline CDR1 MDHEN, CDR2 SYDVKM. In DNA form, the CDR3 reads TGTGCCAGCAGTTTACGGGGTACGCAGTATTTT. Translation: CASSLRGTQYF. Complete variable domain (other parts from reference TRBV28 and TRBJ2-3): DVKVTQSSRYLVKRTGEKVFLECVQDMDHENMFWYRQDPGLGLRLIYFSYDVKMKEKGDIPEGYSVSREKKERFSLILESASTNQTSMYLCASSLRGTQYFGPGTRLTVL.

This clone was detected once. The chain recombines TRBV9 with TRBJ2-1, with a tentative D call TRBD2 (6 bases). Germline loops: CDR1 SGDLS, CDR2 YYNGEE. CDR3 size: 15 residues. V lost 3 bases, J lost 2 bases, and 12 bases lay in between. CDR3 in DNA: TGTGCCAGCAGCGAAAGCGGGCCTCCCTACAATGAGCAGTTCTTC. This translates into CASSESGPPYNEQFF.

The CDR3 spells CASSGGTSGNNEQFF. The CDR3 DNA follows: TGTGCCAGCAGTGGGGGGACTAGCGGGAACAATGAGCAGTTCTTC. V gene TRBV6-1 combines with J gene TRBJ2-1, with TRBD2 identical over 13 bases. This CDR3 comprises 15 residues. V lost 4 bases to trimming and J lost 5 bases; unmatched junction nucleotides: 2. From germline, CDR1 is MNHNS and CDR2 SASEGT.

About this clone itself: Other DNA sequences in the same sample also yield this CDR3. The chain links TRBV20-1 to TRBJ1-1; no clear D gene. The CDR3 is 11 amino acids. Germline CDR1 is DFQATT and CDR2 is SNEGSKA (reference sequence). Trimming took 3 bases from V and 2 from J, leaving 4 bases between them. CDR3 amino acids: CSARANTEAFF. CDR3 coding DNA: TGCAGTGCTAGGGCAAACACTGAAGCTTTCTTT.

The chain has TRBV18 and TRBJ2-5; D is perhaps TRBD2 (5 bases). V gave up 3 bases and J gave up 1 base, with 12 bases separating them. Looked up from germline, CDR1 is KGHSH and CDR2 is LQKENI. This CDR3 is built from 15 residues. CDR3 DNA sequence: TGTGCCAGCTCACCGGACTCCCAATTCCAAGAGACCCAGTACTTC. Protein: CASSPDSQFQETQYF.

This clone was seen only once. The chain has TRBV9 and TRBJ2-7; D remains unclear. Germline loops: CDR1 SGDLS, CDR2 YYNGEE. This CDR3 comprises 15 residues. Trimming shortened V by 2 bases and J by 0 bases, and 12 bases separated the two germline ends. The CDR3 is CASSVGSVGSYEQYF. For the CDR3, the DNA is TGTGCCAGCAGCGTCGGTTCCGTCGGCTCCTACGAGCAGTACTTC.

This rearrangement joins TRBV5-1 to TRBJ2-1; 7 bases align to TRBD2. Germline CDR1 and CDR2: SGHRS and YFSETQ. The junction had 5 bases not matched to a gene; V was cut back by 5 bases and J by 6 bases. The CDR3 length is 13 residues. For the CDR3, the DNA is TGCGCCAGCAGTTGGGGAGGGCGCAATGAGCAGTTCTTC. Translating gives CASSWGGRNEQFF.

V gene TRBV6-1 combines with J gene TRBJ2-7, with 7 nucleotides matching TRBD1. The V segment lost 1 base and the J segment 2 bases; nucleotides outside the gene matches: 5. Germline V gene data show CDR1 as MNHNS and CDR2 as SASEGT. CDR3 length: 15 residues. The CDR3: CASSEVPDRPYEQYF. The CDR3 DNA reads TGTGCCAGCAGTGAAGTTCCGGACAGGCCCTACGAGCAGTACTTC.

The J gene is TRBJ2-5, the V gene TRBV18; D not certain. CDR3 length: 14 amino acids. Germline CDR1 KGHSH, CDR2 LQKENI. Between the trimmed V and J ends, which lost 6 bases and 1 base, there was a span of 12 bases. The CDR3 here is CASSLGSFQETQYF. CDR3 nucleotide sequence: TGTGCCAGCTCGTTAGGCAGTTTCCAAGAGACCCAGTACTTC.